This entry lists 20 T cell receptor beta chains sequenced from one sample in a study of blood T cell repertoires in COVID-19. TCRdb's table, derived via immunoSEQ multiplex PCR, lists solely in-frame clones and lacks some. The profile shows roughly 150,000 clones, roughly four fifths of them singletons. Sequencing was carried out using peripheral blood. The origin of the receptors is a woman of 80 years or more with COVID-19, enrolled during active disease.

The V and J genes are TRBV5-4 and TRBJ2-2; 11 positions agree with TRBD1. The V gene's germline CDR1 is SGHNT and CDR2 YYREEE (reference sequence). CDR3 length equals 15 residues. The ends lost 4 bases at V and 7 bases at J; junction bases unmatched: 6. CDR3 sequence: CASSHRDRGIGELFF. In nucleotides, the CDR3 is TGTGCCAGCAGCCACCGGGACAGGGGGATCGGGGAGCTGTTTTTT.

The chain uses TRBV28 and TRBJ2-1, with TRBD1 matching over 9 bases. This CDR3 has 15 residues. CDR1 is MDHEN, CDR2 SYDVKM, per germline. V shed 6 bases, J shed 4 bases, and the junction held 7 bases outside the gene matches. CDR3 region: CASSGKGQGYNEQFF. CDR3 coding DNA: TGTGCCAGCAGCGGCAAAGGACAGGGGTACAATGAGCAGTTCTTC.

The rearrangement uses TRBV30 and TRBJ2-5; maybe TRBD1 (5 bases). This CDR3 is built from 13 residues. From germline, CDR1 is GTSNPN and CDR2 SVGIG (reference sequence). V was pared by 2 bases and J by 5 bases, with 12 bases between. The CDR3: CAWSSGWYETQYF. The DNA for the CDR3 is TGTGCCTGGAGTTCAGGGTGGTACGAGACCCAGTACTTC.

This clone was found once. V gene TRBV20-1 combines with J gene TRBJ2-1; maybe TRBD2 (5 bases). Germline V gives CDR1 DFQATT, CDR2 SNEGSKA (reference sequence). The V end lost 3 bases, the J end lost 2 bases, and 8 bases lay between the germline ends. This CDR3 region has 13 residues. In nucleotides, the CDR3 is TGCAGTGCTAGTAGCGTTCCCTACAATGAGCAGTTCTTC. Amino acid sequence: CSASSVPYNEQFF.

The gene calls are TRBV28 and TRBJ1-2; 8 bases line up with TRBD1. CDR3 length equals 14 residues. The germline V gene encodes CDR1 MDHEN and CDR2 SYDVKM. The ends lost 4 bases at V and 4 bases at J; junction bases unmatched: 5. The CDR3 sequence: CASSSQGAGYGYTF. CDR3 nucleotides: TGTGCCAGCAGTTCGCAGGGGGCGGGCTATGGCTACACCTTC.

The V and J genes are TRBV19 and TRBJ2-2, with TRBD1 matching 7 bases. V lost 5 bases to trimming and J lost 5 bases; unmatched junction nucleotides: 8. This CDR3 contains 15 residues. Germline lookup yields CDR1 LNHDA and CDR2 SQIVND (reference sequence). CDR3 region: CASSSPGQRTGELFF. CDR3 sequence (DNA): TGTGCCAGTAGTTCCCCGGGACAGCGGACCGGGGAGCTGTTTTTT.

The rearrangement joins TRBV3-1 (or the pseudogene TRBV3-2) to TRBJ2-7, with 10 bases identical to TRBD2. CDR1 is LGHDT, CDR2 YNNKEL, per germline (reference sequence). V was clipped by 0 bases and J by 5 bases; unmatched bases: 7. CDR3 size: 16 residues. DNA for the CDR3: TGTGCCAGCAGCCAAGAAGTAGTAGCGGGGGGCAACGAGCAGTACTTC. It specifies CASSQEVVAGGNEQYF.

The V call is TRBV5-4, the J call TRBJ2-3, with TRBD1 identical over 8 bases. The junction had 8 bases not matched to a gene; V was cut back by 4 bases and J by 1 base. Germline-derived CDR1 and CDR2 are SGHNT and YYREEE (reference sequence). The CDR3 consists of 16 residues. CDR3 in DNA: TGTGCCAGCAGCCCGCAGGCAGGGGGCGGCACAGATACGCAGTATTTT. This gives the protein CASSPQAGGGTDTQYF.

J is TRBJ2-3 and V is TRBV9, with a weak D call TRBD2 (6 bases). Germline V CDR1 and CDR2: SGDLS, YYNGEE. The CDR3 spans 14 residues. V lost 0 bases and J lost 3, with 8 bases in between. The CDR3 sequence is CASSVGGTTDTQYF. Here the CDR3 DNA reads TGTGCCAGCAGCGTAGGCGGGACTACAGATACGCAGTATTTT.

This clone was observed once. V is TRBV30 and J is TRBJ2-7; D remains unclear. CDR3 size: 12 residues. Trimming pared 4 bases from V and 0 bases from J, leaving 7 bases between. Germline values: CDR1 GTSNPN, CDR2 SVGIG (reference sequence). This chain's CDR3 is CAWNTDSYEQYF. The CDR3 nucleotides are TGTGCCTGGAATACAGACTCCTACGAGCAGTACTTC.

The chain links TRBV6-2 or TRBV6-3 to TRBJ2-4; D perhaps matches TRBD1 (6 bases). In germline, CDR1 is MNHEY, CDR2 SVGEGT. This CDR3 comprises 14 residues. V gave up 2 bases and J gave up 7 bases, with 12 bases separating them. Here the CDR3 reads CASSYTITGNIQYF. The CDR3, as DNA: TGTGCCAGCAGTTACACCATCACAGGGAACATTCAGTACTTC.

The V and J genes are TRBV3-1 (or the pseudogene TRBV3-2) and TRBJ2-4; 10 bases map to TRBD1. With 8 bases clipped from V and 6 bases from J, the junction kept 4 bases outside the gene matches. The CDR3 spans 13 residues. Germline loops: CDR1 LGHDT, CDR2 YNNKEL (reference sequence). The CDR3 DNA reads as TGTGCCAGCTCCGGGACAGGGGTAAACATTCAGTACTTC. This gives the protein CASSGTGVNIQYF.

The genes are TRBV11-1 and TRBJ1-4, with 10 bases that match TRBD1. Germline trimming cut 5 bases from V and 3 bases from J; bases unmatched to any gene: 6. Germline V CDR1 and CDR2: SGHAT, FQDESV (reference sequence). There are 16 residues in the CDR3. CDR3 in amino acids: CASSPGTGASNEKLFF. The CDR3 DNA is TGTGCCAGCAGCCCCGGGACAGGGGCGTCTAATGAAAAACTGTTTTTT.

The J gene is TRBJ1-2, the V gene TRBV28, with D possibly TRBD1 on 6 matching bases. The ends were cut back, 9 bases at V and 4 bases at J, with 15 bases in the middle. Germline V gene data show CDR1 as MDHEN and CDR2 as SYDVKM. The CDR3 spans 13 residues. CDR3 sequence (DNA): TGTGCCAGTGCGGGGGCCCGGCCCTATGGCTACACCTTC. Its protein product is CASAGARPYGYTF.

V is TRBV7-2 and J is TRBJ2-3; 9 nucleotides line up with TRBD2. Germline-derived CDR1 and CDR2 are SGHTA and FQGNSA. This CDR3 contains 19 residues. The V and J ends lost 2 bases and 1 base, in that order; junction bases with no gene match: 13. For the CDR3, the DNA is TGTGCCAGCAGCTTAATGGCTAGCGGGGTTTCGACAGGCACAGATACGCAGTATTTT. Its protein product is CASSLMASGVSTGTDTQYF.

This chain connects TRBV10-2 to TRBJ2-2, with unresolved D. Trimming took off 4 bases at V and 7 bases at J, with 7 bases between the two ends. CDR1 is WSHSY and CDR2 is SAAADI in the germline V gene. The CDR3 has 12 amino acids. CDR3: CASSVQIGELFF. The CDR3 DNA is TGCGCCAGCAGTGTCCAAATCGGGGAGCTGTTTTTT.

There are a few counts of this clone. The chain uses TRBV10-1 and TRBJ1-5; a weak D match, TRBD1 (5 bases). This CDR3 spans 14 amino acids. Germline V CDR1 and CDR2: WNHNN, SYGVQD (reference sequence). The V gene lost 2 bases and the J gene lost 3 bases, with 8 bases spanning the gap. The CDR3 sequence is CASSEGGDNQPQHF. The CDR3 DNA follows: TGCGCCAGCAGTGAGGGAGGGGACAATCAGCCCCAGCATTTT.

This chain joins TRBV28 and TRBJ1-4; perhaps TRBD1 as D (6 bases). V was trimmed by 6 bases and J by 0 bases, leaving 14 bases between them. CDR1 is MDHEN and CDR2 is SYDVKM in the germline V gene. CDR3 length: 16 residues. The CDR3 loop reads CASRGAGKSTNEKLFF. The CDR3 coding sequence is TGTGCCAGCAGGGGGGCAGGGAAGTCAACTAATGAAAAACTGTTTTTT.

CDR3 sequence reads: CASRQTGGYEKLFF. The CDR3 DNA reads TGTGCCAGCAGGCAGACAGGGGGTTATGAAAAACTGTTTTTT. The chain joins TRBV11-2 to TRBJ1-4, with 9 bases that match TRBD1. The germline V gene encodes CDR1 SGHAT and CDR2 FQNNGV. The J segment lost 6 bases and the V segment lost 6 bases, leaving 5 bases of the junction unmatched. The CDR3 totals 14 residues. Together with reference TRBV11-2 and TRBJ1-4, the CDR3 gives the full variable domain: EAGVAQSPRYKIIEKRQSVAFWCNPISGHATLYWYQQILGQGPKLLIQFQNNGVVDDSQLPKDRFSAERLKGVDSTLKIQPAKLEDSAVYLCASRQTGGYEKLFFGSGTQLSVL.

The chain recombines TRBV2 with TRBJ2-5, with TRBD1 matching over 8 bases. The CDR3 is made up of 18 amino acids. Per the germline V gene, CDR1 is SNHLY and CDR2 is FYNNEI. V shed 5 bases, J shed 3 bases, and the junction held 17 bases outside the gene matches. Here the CDR3 reads CASSFFSIQGQEKETQYF. The CDR3 nucleotides are TGTGCCAGCAGTTTTTTTTCAATACAGGGACAGGAGAAAGAGACCCAGTACTTC.